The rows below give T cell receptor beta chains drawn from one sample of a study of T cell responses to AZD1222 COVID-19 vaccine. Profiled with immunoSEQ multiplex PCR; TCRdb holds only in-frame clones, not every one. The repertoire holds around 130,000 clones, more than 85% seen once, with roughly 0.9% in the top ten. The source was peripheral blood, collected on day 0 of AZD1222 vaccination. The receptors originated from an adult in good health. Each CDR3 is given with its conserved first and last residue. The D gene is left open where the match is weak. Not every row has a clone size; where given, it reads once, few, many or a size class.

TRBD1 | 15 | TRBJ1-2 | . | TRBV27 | TGTGCCAGCAGTTTAAAGGGACAGGGGATTTATGGCTACACCTTC | CASSLKGQGIYGYTF
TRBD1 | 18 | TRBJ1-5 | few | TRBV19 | TGTGCCAGTAGGGCGGGACAGAGCTCCCGGGACAGCAATCAGCCCCAGCATTTT | CASRAGQSSRDSNQPQHF
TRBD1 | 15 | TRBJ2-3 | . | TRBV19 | TGTGCCAGTAGTCTACGGGACAGGGTAACAGATACGCAGTATTTT | CASSLRDRVTDTQYF
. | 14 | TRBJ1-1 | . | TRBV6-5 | TGTGCCAGCAGTTACGGGGGAACCCACACTGAAGCTTTCTTT | CASSYGGTHTEAFF
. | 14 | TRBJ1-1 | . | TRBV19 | TGTGCCAGTAGTATTTTGGGGCGCGGCACTGAAGCTTTCTTT | CASSILGRGTEAFF
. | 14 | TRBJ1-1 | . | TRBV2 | TGTGCCAGCACAAGAGCCCCTGGGAACACTGAAGCTTTCTTT | CASTRAPGNTEAFF
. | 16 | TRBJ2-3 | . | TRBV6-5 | TGTGCCAGCAGTTACAGTTCGGGGGCAAACACAGATACGCAGTATTTT | CASSYSSGANTDTQYF
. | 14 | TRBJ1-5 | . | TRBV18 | TGTGCCAGCTCACCGTCGGTTGGGGATCAGCCCCAGCATTTT | CASSPSVGDQPQHF
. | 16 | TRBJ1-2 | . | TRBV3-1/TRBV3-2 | TGTGCCAGCAGCCCCCGCCCAGGAGGCTTTAACTATGGCTACACCTTC | CASSPRPGGFNYGYTF
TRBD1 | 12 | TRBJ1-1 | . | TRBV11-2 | TGTGCCAGCAGCTTACAGGGGGCTGAAGCTTTCTTT | CASSLQGAEAFF
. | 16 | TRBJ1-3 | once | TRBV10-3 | TGTGCCATCAGTGAGGCCCTCGCCTCCTCTGGAAACACCATATATTTT | CAISEALASSGNTIYF
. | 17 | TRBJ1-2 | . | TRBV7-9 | TGTGCCAGCAGCCCACGGAGGGGGGACTCTGCCAACTATGGCTACACCTTC | CASSPRRGDSANYGYTF
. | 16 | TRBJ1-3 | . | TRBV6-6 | TGTGCCAGCAGTCGAACCGGGACCTCAGGGGGAAACACCATATATTTT | CASSRTGTSGGNTIYF
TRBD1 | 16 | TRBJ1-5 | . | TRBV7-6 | TGTGCCAGCAGCTCCTTGGACAGGGGCTTAAGTCAGCCCCAGCATTTT | CASSSLDRGLSQPQHF
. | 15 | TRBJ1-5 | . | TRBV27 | TGTGCCAGCAGTTTAGGAGTCAGCGAAAATCAGCCCCAGCATTTT | CASSLGVSENQPQHF
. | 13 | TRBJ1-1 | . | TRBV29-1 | TGCAGCGTTGGGATCGGGGTTAACACTGAAGCTTTCTTT | CSVGIGVNTEAFF
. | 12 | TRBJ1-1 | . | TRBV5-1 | TGCGCCAGCAGCTTGGGACGGGGCGAAGCTTTCTTT | CASSLGRGEAFF
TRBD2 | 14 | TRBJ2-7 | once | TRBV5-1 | TGCGCCAGCAGCCCGGGACTAGGCTTTCACGAGCAGTACTTC | CASSPGLGFHEQYF
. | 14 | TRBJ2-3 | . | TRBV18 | TGTGCCAGCTCAGACCGGGACGGCACAGATACGCAGTATTTT | CASSDRDGTDTQYF
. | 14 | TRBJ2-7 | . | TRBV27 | TGTGCCAGCAGTTTGTCCGGACAGACCTACGAGCAGTACTTC | CASSLSGQTYEQYF
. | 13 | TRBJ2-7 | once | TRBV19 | TGTGCCAGTAGGTCCCCCCGGACTCTTCAGCAGTACTTC | CASRSPRTLQQYF
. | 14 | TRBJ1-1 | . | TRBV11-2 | TGTGCCAGCAGCTCTTCGGACTCTTACGCTGAAGCTTTCTTT | CASSSSDSYAEAFF
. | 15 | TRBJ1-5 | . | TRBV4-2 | TGTGCCAGCAGCCAAGCTTCCGGGGGCGCCGAGCCCCAGCATTTT | CASSQASGGAEPQHF
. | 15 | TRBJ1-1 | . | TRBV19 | TGTGCCAGTAGTACCTATCTTGGGGGAGGTACTGAAGCTTTCTTT | CASSTYLGGGTEAFF
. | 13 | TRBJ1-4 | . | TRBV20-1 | TGCAGTGCTAGTCGAGGGAATAATGAAAAACTGTTTTTT | CSASRGNNEKLFF
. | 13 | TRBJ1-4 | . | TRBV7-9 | TGTGCCAGCGAAGGACAGAGCAATGAAAAACTGTTTTTT | CASEGQSNEKLFF
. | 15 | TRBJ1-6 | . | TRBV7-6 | TGTGCCAGCAGCCCCCTGCTGGGGGTGAATTCACCCCTCCACTTT | CASSPLLGVNSPLHF
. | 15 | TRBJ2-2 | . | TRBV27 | TGTGCCAGCAGCCCAACAGGAGCGTCCACCGGGGAGCTGTTTTTT | CASSPTGASTGELFF
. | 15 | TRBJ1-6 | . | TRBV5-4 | TGTGCCAGCAGCTTGGCCCGGGACGGTAGTTCACCCCTCCACTTT | CASSLARDGSSPLHF
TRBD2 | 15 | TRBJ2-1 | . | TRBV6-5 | TGTGCCAGCAGTTTCGTAGCGGGGGATTACAATGAGCAGTTCTTC | CASSFVAGDYNEQFF
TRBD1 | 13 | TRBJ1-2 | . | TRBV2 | TGTGCCACCTTGGCGACAGGGGCAATTGGCTACACCTTC | CATLATGAIGYTF
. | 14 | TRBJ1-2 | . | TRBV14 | TGTGCCAGCAGCCAAGCCCCAGTCTACTATGGCTACACCTTC | CASSQAPVYYGYTF
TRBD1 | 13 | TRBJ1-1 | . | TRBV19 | TGTGCCTCGGGACAGGGGGCAGAGACTGAAGCTTTCTTT | CASGQGAETEAFF
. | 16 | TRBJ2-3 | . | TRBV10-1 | TGCGCCAGCAGTGAGTCGTGGGGTGCTAGCACAGATACGCAGTATTTT | CASSESWGASTDTQYF
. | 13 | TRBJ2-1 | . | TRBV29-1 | TGCAGCGTTGAGGACAGCTTACACAATGAGCAGTTCTTC | CSVEDSLHNEQFF
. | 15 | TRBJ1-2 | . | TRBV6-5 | TGTGCCAGCAGTCGTTATCCGACGAAGACCGGTGGCTACACCTTC | CASSRYPTKTGGYTF
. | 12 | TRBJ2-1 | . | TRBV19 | TGTGCCAGTAGTTACGGGGGTAATGAGCAGTTCTTC | CASSYGGNEQFF
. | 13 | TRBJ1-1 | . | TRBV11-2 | TGTGCCAGCAGCTTAGTGACATCGCCTGAAGCTTTCTTT | CASSLVTSPEAFF
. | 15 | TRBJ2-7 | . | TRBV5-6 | TGTGCCAGCAGCTTCAGTCAGAGTTACACCTACGAGCAGTACTTC | CASSFSQSYTYEQYF
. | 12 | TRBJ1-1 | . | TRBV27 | TGTGCCAGCAGTTTAAAAGGGACTGAAGCTTTCTTT | CASSLKGTEAFF
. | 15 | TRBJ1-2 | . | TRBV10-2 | TGCGCCAGCAGTGAATGGGACCGGAGTAACTATGGCTACACCTTC | CASSEWDRSNYGYTF
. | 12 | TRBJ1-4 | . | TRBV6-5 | TGTGCCAGCAGGGTCCGTAATGAAAAACTGTTTTTT | CASRVRNEKLFF
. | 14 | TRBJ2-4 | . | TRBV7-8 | TGTGCCAGCAGCTTACCGGGGGCCAAAAACATTCAGTACTTC | CASSLPGAKNIQYF
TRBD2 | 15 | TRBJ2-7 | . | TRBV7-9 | TGTGCCAGCAGCTTACAAGGTAGCGGGGTCAACGAGCAGTACTTC | CASSLQGSGVNEQYF
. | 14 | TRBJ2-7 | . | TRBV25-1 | TGTGCCAGCAGTGTACAGGGCGTCGCCTACGAGCAGTACTTC | CASSVQGVAYEQYF
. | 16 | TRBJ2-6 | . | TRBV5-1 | TGCGCCAGCAGCTTGGGACAGGTCTCTGGGGCCAACGTCCTGACTTTC | CASSLGQVSGANVLTF
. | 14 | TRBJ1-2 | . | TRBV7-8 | TGTGCCAGCAGCCGCCAAGACTTAAACTATGGCTACACCTTC | CASSRQDLNYGYTF
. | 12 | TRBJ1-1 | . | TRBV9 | TGTGCCAGCAGCGTAGTTTCGGGGGAAGCTTTCTTT | CASSVVSGEAFF
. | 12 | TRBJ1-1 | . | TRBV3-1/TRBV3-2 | TGTGCCAGCAGCCAAGGGGAAGGGTCTGTTTTCTTT | CASSQGEGSVFF
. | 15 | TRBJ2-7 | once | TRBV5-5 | TGTGCCAGCAGCTTTTCTTGGACTTTATCCTACGAGCAGTACTTC | CASSFSWTLSYEQYF